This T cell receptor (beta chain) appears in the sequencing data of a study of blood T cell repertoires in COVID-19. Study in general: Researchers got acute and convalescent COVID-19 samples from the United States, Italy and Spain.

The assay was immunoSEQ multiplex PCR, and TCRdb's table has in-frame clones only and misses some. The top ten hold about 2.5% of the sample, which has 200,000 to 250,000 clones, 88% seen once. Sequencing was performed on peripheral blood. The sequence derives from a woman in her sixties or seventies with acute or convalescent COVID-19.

The CDR3: CASRGTSGRTDTQYF. DNA of the CDR3: TGTGCCAGCAGGGGGACTAGCGGGCGCACAGATACGCAGTATTTT. V and J are TRBV28 and TRBJ2-3, with TRBD2 identical over 12 bases. The CDR3 is 15 amino acids. The ends lost 6 bases at V and 1 base at J; junction bases unmatched: 2. CDR1 and CDR2 from the germline V gene are MDHEN and SYDVKM.